What follows describes a single TCR beta chain. What it recognizes is unknown. Since the CDR3 does not end with the conserved phenylalanine or tryptophan, this likely comes from a read error. The record originates from a study of radiotherapy plus CTLA-4 blockade in lung cancer. Study-level background: Among all patients, around 18% showed objective responses, while more than 25% had disease control. General study findings and limits: Clones of tumor-derived TCRs expanded in blood after radiotherapy plus ipilimumab.

The CDR3 loop spans 15 amino acids. Germline CDR1 MGHRA, CDR2 YSYEKL. Trimming removed 2 bases from V and 2 bases from J, with 13 bases in between. Repertoires were generated with immunoSEQ multiplex PCR, while TCRdb's copy carries only in-frame clones and drops some. The sample yields tens of thousands of clones, about 88% seen once. The chain links TRBV4-1 to TRBJ2-7; D gene ambiguous. The TCR sequence derives from a human donor with non-small cell lung cancer whose response to radiotherapy plus ipilimumab could not be evaluated. This specimen was peripheral blood, taken from a patient treated with radiotherapy plus ipilimumab. The DNA for the CDR3 is TGCGCCAGCAGCCAAACCCCCGGTGGGGCCTACGAGCAGTACCTC. Translation gives CASSQTPGGAYEQYL.